The 24 T cell receptor beta chains below all came from one sample that was sequenced in a study of OX40 agonist ivuxolimab in advanced cancers. Here immunoSEQ multiplex PCR was the method, and the copy in TCRdb shows in-frame clones only, minus some. The sample comprises 75,000 to 100,000 clones, 70% to 90% of which are singletons, and more than 5% rests with the top ten. The sample consisted of CD4+ or CD8+ T cells sorted from blood, taken in a trial of the OX40 agonist ivuxolimab. Every receptor here comes from an adult with an advanced solid tumor such as melanoma, head and neck, liver or kidney cancer.

This clone came up a few times. The chain carries TRBV4-3 and TRBJ2-7; 8 nucleotides match TRBD2. CDR3 length: 17 amino acids. Looked up from germline, CDR1 is LGHNA and CDR2 is YSLEER. The ends lost 4 bases at V and 6 bases at J; junction bases unmatched: 17. The CDR3 nucleotides are TGCGCCAGCAGCCCCCAAGTGCAGGGACTAGGAAGTGGCGAGCAGTACTTC. This codes for CASSPQVQGLGSGEQYF.

The V gene is TRBV30, the J gene TRBJ2-4; D uncertain. Germline V gene sequence: CDR1 GTSNPN, CDR2 SVGIG (reference sequence). The CDR3 loop spans 13 amino acids. V was trimmed by 0 bases and J by 5 bases, leaving 8 bases between them. As DNA, the CDR3 is TGTGCCTGGAGTGTACGACTTCAAAACATTCAGTACTTC. This encodes CAWSVRLQNIQYF.

This chain links TRBV19 with TRBJ2-7, with 7 bases identical to TRBD1. The germline gives CDR1 LNHDA, CDR2 SQIVND (reference sequence). The CDR3 is 15 amino acids. Trimming at V came to 7 bases and at J to 2 bases, leaving 11 bases not matched to a gene. DNA for the CDR3: TGTGCCAGTACCATGACAGGGTTGGGACCCTACGAGCAGTACTTC. The encoded protein is CASTMTGLGPYEQYF.

The rearrangement links TRBV4-2 to TRBJ1-4; TRBD1 might be the D (6 bases). V gave up 5 bases and J gave up 4 bases, with 14 bases separating them. Germline CDR1 reads LGHNA; CDR2 reads YNFKEQ. CDR3 length: 15 residues. The CDR3 sequence: CASSSGGTLNEKLFF. The CDR3 DNA is TGTGCCAGCAGCTCCGGGGGCACGCTTAATGAAAAACTGTTTTTT.

V usage is TRBV7-3 and J usage is TRBJ2-2; 10 positions agree with TRBD2. Germline CDR1 and CDR2: SGHTA and FQGTGA. With 6 bases clipped from V and 6 bases from J, the junction kept 10 bases outside the gene matches. CDR3 size: 16 residues. The CDR3 DNA sequence: TGTGCCAGCAGACTCCAACCTAGCGGGAGTGCCGGGGAGCTGTTTTTT. Residues: CASRLQPSGSAGELFF.

This clone was detected once. The chain is built from TRBV27 and TRBJ2-3, with D uncertain. CDR3 length: 13 amino acids. Trimming removed 3 bases at V and 3 bases at J, with 7 bases between. Germline V gene lookup returns CDR1 MNHEY and CDR2 SMNVEV (reference sequence). Written as DNA, the CDR3 is TGTGCCAGCAGTTTCTTGGGAACAGATACGCAGTATTTT. Residues: CASSFLGTDTQYF.

The rearrangement joins TRBV9 to TRBJ2-2; 7 positions match TRBD2. This CDR3 has 16 residues. V lost 0 bases, J lost 2 bases, and 4 bases stayed unmatched. Germline V gene sequence: CDR1 SGDLS, CDR2 YYNGEE. In DNA, the CDR3 is TGTGCCAGCAGCGTAGGACTAGCTCGTAACACCGGGGAGCTGTTTTTT. Residues: CASSVGLARNTGELFF.

The V and J genes are TRBV7-8 and TRBJ1-4; no clear D gene. The V and J ends lost 1 base and 0 bases respectively, with 18 bases between them. Germline-derived CDR1 and CDR2 are SGHVS and FQNEAQ. The CDR3 spans 19 residues. The CDR3 DNA reads as TGTGCCAGCAGCTTAGGCGGTGCTGGGCTACCAGCAACTAATGAAAAACTGTTTTTT. Translating it yields CASSLGGAGLPATNEKLFF.

The chain links TRBV30 to TRBJ2-2; TRBD1 is a possible D gene (6 bases). This CDR3 is 14 amino acids long. CDR1 is GTSNPN and CDR2 is SVGIG in the germline V gene (reference sequence). Trimming removed 4 bases from V and 7 bases from J, with 16 bases in between. The CDR3 protein is CAWNMGALLGELFF. DNA of the CDR3: TGTGCCTGGAATATGGGGGCGCTTCTCGGGGAGCTGTTTTTT.

The rearrangement uses TRBV7-2 and TRBJ1-5; D unresolved. V was shortened by 5 bases and J by 6 bases, with 11 bases between the two germline ends. The germline V gene has CDR1 SGHTA and CDR2 FQGNSA. The CDR3 sequence is 13 residues long. The DNA of the CDR3 is TGTGCCAGCAGCCCCTCCAGAAGTCAGCCCCAGCATTTT. This translates into CASSPSRSQPQHF.

In the case of this clone: One junction end disagrees with the germline gene, perhaps due to a read error. The chain has TRBV11-3 and TRBJ2-2, with D possibly TRBD1 on 5 matching bases. Germline values: CDR1 SGHNT, CDR2 YENEEA. The CDR3 loop spans 15 amino acids. The CDR3 loop reads CASSLGEGVAGELFF. CDR3 DNA: TGTGCTAGCAGCTTAGGAGAAGGGGTGGCCGGGGAGCTGTTTTTT.

The chain joins TRBV19 to TRBJ2-7, with D perhaps TRBD1 or TRBD2 (6 bases each). V lost 3 bases to trimming and J lost 3 bases, with 27 bases between them. This CDR3 is built from 19 residues. Germline V CDR1 and CDR2: LNHDA, SQIVND (reference sequence). CDR3 sequence: CASSILWRGTQTLNYEQYF. Here the CDR3 DNA reads TGTGCCAGTAGTATCCTTTGGAGGGGGACACAGACCCTTAACTACGAGCAGTACTTC. Full variable domain (remainder filled in from reference TRBV19 and TRBJ2-7): DGGITQSPKYLFRKEGQNVTLSCEQNLNHDAMYWYRQDPGQGLRLIYYSQIVNDFQKGDIAEGYSVSREKKESFPLTVTSAQKNPTAFYLCASSILWRGTQTLNYEQYFGPGTRLTVT.

Only a few counts were recorded for this clone. This chain links TRBV30 with TRBJ1-2; no clear D. V was shortened by 3 bases and J by 8 bases, with 13 bases between the two germline ends. Germline-derived CDR1 and CDR2 are GTSNPN and SVGIG (reference sequence). There are 12 residues in the CDR3. The CDR3 protein is CAWRRGYGGYTF. The CDR3, as DNA: TGTGCCTGGAGACGAGGGTACGGCGGCTACACCTTC. The complete variable domain, with remaining parts taken from reference TRBV30 and TRBJ1-2, reads SQTIHQWPATLVQPVGSPLSLECTVEGTSNPNLYWYRQAAGRGLQLLFYSVGIGQISSEVPQNLSASRPQDRQFILSSKKLLLSDSGFYLCAWRRGYGGYTFGSGTRLTVV.

V is TRBV20-1 and J is TRBJ1-2; 8 nucleotides line up with TRBD1. This CDR3 is built from 11 residues. Trimming at V came to 5 bases and at J to 9 bases, leaving 5 bases not matched to a gene. Germline CDR1 reads DFQATT; CDR2 reads SNEGSKA (reference sequence). Here the CDR3 DNA reads TGCAGTGCTTCCGGACAGGGCAGCTACACCTTC. Protein sequence: CSASGQGSYTF.

This clone was picked up one time. Other DNA sequences of this sample code for an identical CDR3. This chain connects TRBV9 to TRBJ2-6; tentative D call: TRBD2 (5 bases). Trimming stripped 2 bases from V and 4 bases from J, with 7 bases between. Germline CDR1 is SGDLS and CDR2 is YYNGEE. The CDR3 extends over 14 amino acids. CDR3 loop: CASSVGSGANVLTF. In DNA, the CDR3 is TGTGCCAGCAGCGTGGGGAGCGGGGCCAACGTCCTGACTTTC.

V and J are TRBV5-6 and TRBJ1-1; D possibly corresponds to TRBD1 (6 bases). Germline V gene lookup returns CDR1 SGHDT and CDR2 YYEEEE. The CDR3 runs 13 residues. The V and J ends lost 0 bases and 3 bases respectively, with 6 bases between them. The CDR3, as DNA: TGTGCCAGCAGCTTGGACAGGGACACTGAAGCTTTCTTT. Translation: CASSLDRDTEAFF.

The rearrangement joins TRBV15 to TRBJ2-2, with TRBD1 matching 9 bases. This CDR3 contains 16 residues. V lost 2 bases to trimming and J lost 1 base; unmatched junction nucleotides: 2. Germline lookup yields CDR1 LNHNV and CDR2 YYDKDF (reference sequence). The CDR3 reads CATSRRTGVNTGELFF. In nucleotides, the CDR3 is TGTGCCACCAGCAGACGGACAGGGGTGAACACCGGGGAGCTGTTTTTT.

The rearrangement joins TRBV19 to TRBJ2-1, with D uncertain. The CDR3 runs 14 residues. V was trimmed by 7 bases and J by 2 bases, leaving 12 bases between them. Germline V CDR1 and CDR2: LNHDA, SQIVND (reference sequence). The CDR3 region has the DNA TGTGCCAGTAATCTGGGGTTTCCCTACAATGAGCAGTTCTTC. Encoded protein: CASNLGFPYNEQFF.

This chain links TRBV6-5 with TRBJ1-1, with 11 nucleotides matching TRBD1. The CDR3 extends over 15 amino acids. Germline trimming cut 7 bases from V and 1 base from J; bases unmatched to any gene: 5. Germline V gene sequence: CDR1 MNHEY, CDR2 SVGAGI. The CDR3 bases are TGTGCCAGCACCAAGGACAGGGGGCAGAACACTGAAGCTTTCTTT. Protein sequence: CASTKDRGQNTEAFF.

About this clone: Other nucleotide sequences from this sample produce the same CDR3. The chain joins TRBV6-5 to TRBJ2-3; no clear D gene. V lost 2 bases and J 2 bases, leaving 5 bases between the germline ends. CDR1 is MNHEY, CDR2 SVGAGI, per germline. The CDR3 has 13 residues. Here the CDR3 reads CASSYRVTDTQYF. In nucleotides, the CDR3 is TGTGCCAGCAGTTACAGGGTCACAGATACGCAGTATTTT.

V and J are TRBV2 and TRBJ2-3, with 7 bases matching TRBD2. V shed 5 bases, J shed 3 bases, and the junction held 5 bases outside the gene matches. There are 14 residues in the CDR3. Germline V CDR1 and CDR2: SNHLY, FYNNEI. The DNA of the CDR3 is TGTGCCAGCAGTTATAGCGGGTTTACAGATACGCAGTATTTT. It codes for CASSYSGFTDTQYF.

The rearrangement links TRBV7-9 to TRBJ1-5, with TRBD1 matching over 7 bases. CDR1 is SEHNR and CDR2 is FQNEAQ in the germline V gene (reference sequence). The V and J ends lost 6 bases and 3 bases, in that order; junction bases with no gene match: 2. The CDR3 sequence is 13 residues long. CDR3 nucleotide sequence: TGTGCCAGCAGGACAGGGCCCAATCAGCCCCAGCATTTT. Translating gives CASRTGPNQPQHF.

The rearrangement uses TRBV30 and TRBJ1-6; D perhaps matches TRBD1 (5 bases). This CDR3 is 13 amino acids long. Germline lookup yields CDR1 GTSNPN and CDR2 SVGIG (reference sequence). Trimming removed 3 bases from V and 10 bases from J, with 13 bases in between. CDR3 nucleotides: TGTGCCTGGAGGAGGGGTTCCCAATCACCCCTCCACTTT. Translation gives CAWRRGSQSPLHF.

In nucleotides, the CDR3 is TGTGCCAGCAGTCGACAGGGTCGGGACGAGCAGTACTTC. It codes for CASSRQGRDEQYF. V and J are TRBV27 and TRBJ2-7, with 7 bases lining up with TRBD1. This CDR3 spans 13 amino acids. From germline, CDR1 is MNHEY and CDR2 SMNVEV (reference sequence). With V trimmed by 5 bases and J by 5 bases, 6 bases remained unmatched.